One and the same sample provided the 8 T cell receptor beta chains below, sequenced in a study of T-cell memory formation after mild COVID-19. TCRdb independently ran MiXCR on the 5' RACE reads; one entry per CDR3 protein. The sample lists around 450,000 distinct CDR3 sequences; 15% to 25% were seen once. Sequenced: PBMCs or a T cell subset sorted from them (not recorded which). Receptor source: an adult woman who had mild COVID-19 (a few samples of this study predate the infection). Cell type and time point are not known.

Details on this clonotype: The junction departs from germline at one end; a sequencing error may be responsible. The chain combines TRBV5-5 with TRBJ1-4; unclear D gene. The CDR3 is made up of 14 amino acids. Germline assignment: CDR1 SGHKS and CDR2 YYEKEE (reference sequence). The CDR3 loop reads CASSLDPGDEKLFF. Here the CDR3 DNA reads TGTGCCAGCAGTTTGGACCCGGGAGATGAAAAACTGTTTTTT.

In this sample, this clonotype turned up a few times. The chain is built from TRBV12-3 or TRBV12-4 and TRBJ1-4; a weak D match, TRBD1 (6 bases). The CDR3 contains 15 residues. The ends were cut back, 8 bases at V and 2 bases at J, with 15 bases in the middle. The CDR3 is CASHKGGGTNEKLFF. CDR3 bases: TGTGCCAGCCACAAGGGGGGGGGCACTAATGAAAAACTGTTTTTT.

This clonotype occurred a few times. The chain is built from TRBV13 and TRBJ2-2; 7 positions agree with TRBD1. Germline CDR1 PRHDT, CDR2 FYEKMQ (reference sequence). This CDR3 contains 16 residues. Trimming removed 3 bases from V and 4 bases from J; junction bases left unmatched: 8. The CDR3 DNA is TGTGCCAGCAGCTTGGCCGGGACAGAGAGCACCGGGGAGCTGTTTTTT. This translates into CASSLAGTESTGELFF.

This clonotype has more than one count but fewer than ten. The chain carries TRBV6-5 and TRBJ1-2; possible D gene TRBD1, 6 bases. The CDR3 consists of 16 residues. Germline CDR1 MNHEY, CDR2 SVGAGI. V lost 2 bases and J lost 8, with 21 bases in between. CDR3 coding DNA: TGTGCCAGCAGTTACCCCGGAACGGCAGGGGTTGGGGGCTACACCTTC. The encoded protein is CASSYPGTAGVGGYTF.

The rearrangement joins TRBV7-6 to TRBJ2-1, with TRBD2 identical over 9 bases. CDR1 SGHVS and CDR2 FNYEAQ come from the germline V gene. The ends lost 6 bases at V and 3 bases at J; junction bases unmatched: 12. The CDR3 loop spans 17 amino acids. The CDR3 protein is CASSPRESGRYYNEQFF. CDR3 sequence (DNA): TGTGCCAGCAGTCCGCGTGAAAGCGGGAGGTACTACAATGAGCAGTTCTTC.

This clonotype was seen only a few times. The V call is TRBV15, the J call TRBJ1-2; D uncertain. Looked up from germline, CDR1 is LNHNV and CDR2 is YYDKDF (reference sequence). This CDR3 has 11 residues. V was clipped by 0 bases and J by 5 bases, with 1 base between them. CDR3 DNA sequence: TGTGCCACCAGCAGAGATTATGGCTACACCTTC. Its translation: CATSRDYGYTF.

This clonotype came up a few times. V usage is TRBV12-3 or TRBV12-4 and J usage is TRBJ1-2, with 11 bases aligning to TRBD1. The CDR3 extends over 15 amino acids. Losses at the gene ends were 4 bases for V and 8 bases for J; bases not matched to a gene: 9. The CDR3 region is CASSSQDRGRDGYTF. In DNA, the CDR3 is TGTGCCAGCAGTTCCCAGGACAGGGGGCGCGACGGCTACACCTTC.

CDR3 sequence reads: CASTTGRGGTDTQYF. The CDR3 DNA reads as TGTGCCAGCACCACGGGGCGGGGAGGCACAGATACGCAGTATTTT. The chain recombines TRBV6-2 or TRBV6-3 with TRBJ2-3, with D possibly being TRBD2 (6 bases). Germline lookup yields CDR1 MNHEY and CDR2 SVGEGT. There are 15 residues in the CDR3. Trimming left V 7 bases short and J 1 base short, with 15 bases between.